This T cell receptor beta chain was retrieved from a study of read filtering for tumor transcriptome and immune sequencing. Germline V gene lookup returns CDR1 WNHNN and CDR2 SYGVQD (reference sequence). This CDR3 is 12 amino acids long. The V end was cut by 5 bases, the J end by 7 bases, with 12 bases between. This library used around 0.4 ug RNA and molecular barcoded adaptors spanning alpha/delta and beta/gamma chains. TCRdb analysed the reads with MiXCR anew, one entry per CDR3 protein. The sample contains more than 100,000 distinct CDR3 sequences, less than 15% of which appear only once. This sequence originates from a donor at least 40 years old with multiple myeloma. The chain uses TRBV10-1 and TRBJ2-7, with D hard to call. The sample was a population of CD138-negative cells sorted from bone marrow. DNA for the CDR3: TGCGCCAGCAGTCTGAGACCGCGTGAGCAGTACTTC. Its protein product is CASSLRPREQYF.